The next 5 T cell receptor beta chains were all read from a single sample in a study of T-cell reconstitution after alpha-beta-depleted transplantation in children. Study-wide findings and caveats: Reported findings indicate that, about two months after transplant, alpha-beta T cells came from several hundred expanded clones, which were derived from non-depleted graft cells.

Antigen specificity for these receptors is unknown. Unique molecular identifiers were built into the TCRbeta library. TCRdb redid the calling of the PCR reads with MiXCR, one entry per CDR3 protein. Of approximately 32,000 distinct CDR3 sequences in the sample, less than 8.5% were seen once. The source was peripheral blood, collected 60 days after TCRalphabeta/CD19-depleted stem cell transplant. These receptors were collected from a child under two years old who had a stem cell transplant for acute myeloid leukemia, so the T cells may come from the graft donor.

At least ten counts were recorded for this clonotype. The chain couples TRBV7-9 to TRBJ1-4; TRBD1 is a possible D gene (5 bases). Germline values: CDR1 SEHNR, CDR2 FQNEAQ (reference sequence). The CDR3 runs to 14 residues. V was clipped by 3 bases and J by 6 bases, with 11 bases between them. The CDR3 coding sequence is TGTGCCAGCAGCTTTGAGGGGTCCTATGAAAAACTGTTTTTT. Translating it yields CASSFEGSYEKLFF.

This clonotype came up many times. V gene TRBV5-1 combines with J gene TRBJ1-1; maybe TRBD1 (6 bases). The V gene lost 1 base and the J gene lost 8 bases, with 9 bases spanning the gap. CDR3 size: 12 residues. Per the germline V gene, CDR1 is SGHRS and CDR2 is YFSETQ. The CDR3 sequence is CASSLNGGEAFF. The CDR3 DNA sequence: TGCGCCAGCAGCTTGAATGGGGGCGAAGCTTTCTTT. The whole variable domain, remainder taken from reference TRBV5-1 and TRBJ1-1, is KAGVTQTPRYLIKTRGQQVTLSCSPISGHRSVSWYQQTPGQGLQFLFEYFSETQRNKGNFPGRFSGRQFSNSRSEMNVSTLELGDSALYLCASSLNGGEAFFGQGTRLTVV.

This clonotype was seen a handful of times. The chain combines TRBV20-1 with TRBJ2-1, with TRBD2 matching over 11 bases. This CDR3 comprises 15 residues. CDR1 DFQATT and CDR2 SNEGSKA come from the germline V gene (reference sequence). V shed 4 bases, J shed 7 bases, and the junction held 9 bases outside the gene matches. The CDR3 DNA reads TGCAGTGCTAAGTCCGGGACTAGCGGAATTAATGAGCAGTTCTTC. Its protein is CSAKSGTSGINEQFF.

The table lists this clonotype with many counts. This chain joins TRBV4-1 and TRBJ2-1; perhaps TRBD1 as D (6 bases). Germline V gene data show CDR1 as MGHRA and CDR2 as YSYEKL. The CDR3 is made up of 17 amino acids. Trimming took off 1 base at V and 7 bases at J, with 20 bases between the two ends. This chain's CDR3 is CASSQVPHARGANEQFF. The CDR3 coding sequence is TGCGCCAGCAGCCAAGTCCCCCACGCCAGGGGAGCGAATGAGCAGTTCTTC.

This clonotype was recorded many times. CDR3: CASSRQGQNTEAFF. CDR3 coding DNA: TGTGCCAGCAGCCGACAGGGCCAGAACACTGAAGCTTTCTTT. This chain connects TRBV6-2 or TRBV6-3 to TRBJ1-1; 7 bases line up with TRBD1. Germline V gene sequence: CDR1 MNHEY, CDR2 SVGEGT. This CDR3 region has 14 residues. After removal of 6 bases from V and 1 base from J, the junction contained 5 bases not matched to a gene.